This T cell receptor beta chain emerged from a study of beta chain features in type 1 diabetes. General study results and limits: Within patients, naive, central memory and Treg TCRB repertoires seemed more similar than within healthy donors. The VDJ junctions of type 1 diabetes patients carried fewer insertions and more deletions. TCRB CDR3 length was moderately but significantly reduced in all four CD4+ subsets of Type 1 diabetes patients. Reads derived from cDNA could over-represent cells showing high TCR expression.

Remarks on this clone: Its antigen is not known.

The CDR3 contains 14 residues. Germline V gene sequence: CDR1 SNHLY, CDR2 FYNNEI. The study reverse transcribed the entire isolated RNA, so it sequenced expressed TCRB transcripts. An average of around 3.9 million reads was obtained for naive, central memory and regulatory T cell samples. Libraries were prepared by immunoSEQ multiplex PCR; TCRdb keeps only in-frame clonotypes and omits some of them. The sample carries around 160,000 clones, 8% to 9.5% recorded once. The origin of this receptor is a young woman with type 1 diabetes. The sample comprised central memory CD4+ T cells from blood. The chain employs TRBV2 and TRBJ1-2; D is uncertain. The CDR3 DNA follows: TGTGCAACAACCCCGGCAGGAAGTAACTATGGCTACACCTTC. As protein: CATTPAGSNYGYTF.